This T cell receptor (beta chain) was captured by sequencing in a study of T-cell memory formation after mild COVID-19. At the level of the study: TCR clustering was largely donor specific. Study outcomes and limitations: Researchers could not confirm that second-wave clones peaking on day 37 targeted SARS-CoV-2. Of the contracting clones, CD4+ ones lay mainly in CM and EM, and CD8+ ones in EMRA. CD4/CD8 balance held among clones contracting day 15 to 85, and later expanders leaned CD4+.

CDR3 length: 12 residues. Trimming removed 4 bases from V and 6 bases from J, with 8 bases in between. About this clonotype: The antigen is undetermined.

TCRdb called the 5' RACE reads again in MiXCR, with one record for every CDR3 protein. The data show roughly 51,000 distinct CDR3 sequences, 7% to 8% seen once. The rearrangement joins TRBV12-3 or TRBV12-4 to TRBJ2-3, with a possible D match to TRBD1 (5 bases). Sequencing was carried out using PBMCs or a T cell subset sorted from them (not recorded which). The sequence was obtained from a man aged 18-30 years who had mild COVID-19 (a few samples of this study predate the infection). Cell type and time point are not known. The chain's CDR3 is CASSWGQDTQYF. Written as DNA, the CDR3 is TGTGCCAGCAGTTGGGGCCAGGATACGCAGTATTTT.